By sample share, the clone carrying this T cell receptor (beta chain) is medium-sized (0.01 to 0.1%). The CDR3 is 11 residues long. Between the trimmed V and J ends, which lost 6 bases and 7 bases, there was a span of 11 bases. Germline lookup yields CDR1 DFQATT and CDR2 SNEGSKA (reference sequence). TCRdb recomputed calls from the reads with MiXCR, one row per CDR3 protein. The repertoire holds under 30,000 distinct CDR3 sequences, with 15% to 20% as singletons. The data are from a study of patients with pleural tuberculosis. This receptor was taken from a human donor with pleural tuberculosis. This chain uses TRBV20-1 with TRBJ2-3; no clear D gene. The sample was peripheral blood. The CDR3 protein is CSALTGYTQYF. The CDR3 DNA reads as TGCAGTGCGCTGACTGGCTATACGCAGTATTTT.